These 14 T cell receptor beta chains originate from one sample sequenced in a study of regulatory T cells in long-lasting Graves disease. According to the study, TCR beta libraries were built with iRepertoire HTBI primers and CDR3-region Arm-PCR. TCRdb passed the multiplex PCR reads through MiXCR, listing each CDR3 protein once. The data show 350,000 to 500,000 distinct CDR3 sequences, 11% to 15% seen once. This sample's time point: newly diagnosed GD, antithyroid drugs for less than 3 months. Construction of the TCR library relied on RNA isolated from PBMCs. The same sample was also used in a study of T cells in Graves' hyperthyroidism and ophthalmopathy.

Sample: peripheral blood mononuclear cells (PBMCs), taken at new diagnosis, from a patient treated with antithyroid drugs. The receptors here all came from a woman aged 50 to 65 with Graves disease.

This chain uses TRBV7-8 with TRBJ2-7, with a weak D call TRBD2 (5 bases). CDR3 length equals 14 residues. Per germline, CDR1 SGHVS and CDR2 FQNEAQ. With 4 bases removed from V and 6 bases from J, the gap between germline ends came to 16 bases. For the CDR3, the DNA is TGTGCCAGCAGCTCGGCGGGTCTCCGGTCCGAGCAGTACTTC. Translation gives CASSSAGLRSEQYF.

There are a few counts of this clonotype. J is TRBJ2-1 and V is TRBV29-1; the match to TRBD2 covers 14 bases. V gave up 3 bases and J gave up 4 bases; unmatched junction bases: 2. The CDR3 sequence is 15 residues long. The germline CDR1 and CDR2 sequences are SQVTM and ANQGSEA. In nucleotides, the CDR3 is TGCAGCGTTGATGGGACTAGCGGGAGTTACAATGAGCAGTTCTTC. Its translation is CSVDGTSGSYNEQFF.

On this clonotype: This sequence may be a read error, since a much larger clone differs from it by one base. The chain links TRBV14 to TRBJ2-2; maybe TRBD1 (6 bases). This CDR3 comprises 16 residues. Germline CDR1 reads SGHDN; CDR2 reads FVKESK. The CDR3 loop is CASSQVPGANTGELVF. The CDR3, as DNA: TGTGCCAGCAGCCAAGTCCCAGGGGCTAACACCGGGGAGCTGGTTTTT.

This clonotype came up many times. The chain uses TRBV6-5 and TRBJ2-7; D is undetermined. Germline assignment: CDR1 MNHEY and CDR2 SVGAGI. With 4 bases removed from V and 0 bases from J, the gap between germline ends came to 13 bases. The CDR3 is 15 amino acids. The CDR3 spells CASSSRGASSYEQYF. The DNA of the CDR3 is TGTGCCAGCAGTTCTCGTGGCGCAAGCTCCTACGAGCAGTACTTC.

The table lists this clonotype with many counts. The rearrangement joins TRBV30 to TRBJ1-1, with TRBD1 as a possible D gene (6 bases). The V and J ends lost 4 bases and 4 bases respectively, with 22 bases between them. This CDR3 has 16 amino acids. CDR1 is GTSNPN and CDR2 is SVGIG in the germline V gene (reference sequence). This CDR3 reads CAWKWPGTAGATEAFF. The CDR3 DNA sequence: TGTGCCTGGAAATGGCCTGGGACGGCAGGGGCCACTGAAGCTTTCTTT.

This clonotype was seen a few times. The J gene is TRBJ2-1, the V gene TRBV6-5; D gene ambiguous. V was shortened by 0 bases and J by 8 bases, with 17 bases between the two germline ends. Per the germline V gene, CDR1 is MNHEY and CDR2 is SVGAGI. The length of the CDR3 is 16 residues. The CDR3 protein is CASSYSWSPPQDEQFF. The CDR3 region has the DNA TGTGCCAGCAGTTACTCGTGGTCCCCCCCCCAGGATGAGCAGTTCTTC.

As to this clonotype: A much more abundant neighbour one base away suggests this may be a read error. CDR3 sequence: CASSGGLAVNEQYF. DNA for the CDR3: TGTGCCAGCAGCGGGGGACTAGCGGTCAATGAGCAGTACTTC. The chain couples TRBV7-6 to TRBJ2-7, with 11 bases identical to TRBD2. V was pared by 5 bases and J by 7 bases, with 7 bases of the junction left unmatched. The V gene's germline CDR1 is SGHVS and CDR2 FNYEAQ. The CDR3 totals 14 residues.

There are a few counts of this clonotype. The chain carries TRBV29-1 and TRBJ1-1; 9 nucleotides align to TRBD1. Germline CDR1 SQVTM, CDR2 ANQGSEA. The CDR3 contains 13 residues. The J segment lost 7 bases and the V segment lost 7 bases, leaving 10 bases of the junction unmatched. The CDR3 loop reads CSGTDRGGGEAFF. The CDR3 bases are TGCAGCGGCACGGACAGGGGAGGAGGTGAAGCTTTCTTT.

This clonotype was detected a few times. The genes are TRBV7-3 and TRBJ2-1; D perhaps matches TRBD2 (7 bases). The germline V gene has CDR1 SGHTA and CDR2 FQGTGA. Trimming cost V 1 base and J 7 bases, with 26 bases left between them. CDR3 length: 19 residues. CDR3 sequence reads: CASSLKGRGAGISRNEQFF. CDR3 nucleotides: TGTGCCAGCAGCTTAAAAGGTCGGGGGGCCGGCATTTCGCGTAATGAGCAGTTCTTC. The whole variable domain, remainder taken from reference TRBV7-3 and TRBJ2-1, is GAGVSQTPSNKVTEKGKYVELRCDPISGHTALYWYRQSLGQGPEFLIYFQGTGAADDSGLPNDRFFAVRPEGSVSTLKIQRTERGDSAVYLCASSLKGRGAGISRNEQFFGPGTRLTVL.

A few counts support this clonotype. This sequence joins TRBV20-1 and TRBJ2-2, with unresolved D. There are 15 residues in the CDR3. Germline V gene lookup returns CDR1 DFQATT and CDR2 SNEGSKA (reference sequence). Trimming cost V 1 base and J 2 bases, with 11 bases left between them. The CDR3 loop reads CSARVYGRNTGELFF. The CDR3 nucleotides read TGCAGTGCTAGAGTATACGGAAGAAACACCGGGGAGCTGTTTTTT.

This chain links TRBV19 with TRBJ2-5, with 9 bases matching TRBD1. The germline CDR1 and CDR2 sequences are LNHDA and SQIVND (reference sequence). The CDR3 is 16 amino acids. The V and J ends lost 4 bases and 0 bases, in that order; junction bases with no gene match: 6. The CDR3 loop reads CASSTTQGANQETQYF. DNA of the CDR3: TGTGCCAGTAGTACCACACAGGGGGCCAACCAAGAGACCCAGTACTTC.

The chain combines TRBV7-2 with TRBJ2-3; 10 bases match TRBD2. V was clipped by 2 bases and J by 5 bases; unmatched bases: 7. This CDR3 contains 16 residues. Germline V gene lookup returns CDR1 SGHTA and CDR2 FQGNSA. The CDR3 reads CASSLSLAGAGDTQYF. As DNA, the CDR3 is TGTGCCAGCAGCTTAAGTCTAGCGGGAGCGGGAGATACGCAGTATTTT.

This clonotype has a count of ten or more. The chain links TRBV9 to TRBJ2-5; the D is unclear. Germline CDR1 SGDLS, CDR2 YYNGEE. The CDR3 contains 13 residues. Trimming stripped 4 bases from V and 1 base from J, with 8 bases between. CDR3 loop: CASSPNSQETQYF. The CDR3 nucleotides read TGTGCCAGCAGCCCCAACTCCCAAGAGACCCAGTACTTC. The whole variable domain, filled in from reference TRBV9 and TRBJ2-5, reads DSGVTQTPKHLITATGQRVTLRCSPRSGDLSVYWYQQSLDQGLQFLIQYYNGEERAKGNILERFSAQQFPDLHSELNLSSLELGDSALYFCASSPNSQETQYFGPGTRLLVL.

This clonotype was seen a handful of times. The chain has TRBV12-3 or TRBV12-4 and TRBJ1-2; 9 bases fit TRBD1. V was clipped by 6 bases and J by 12 bases; unmatched bases: 2. CDR3 length equals 10 residues. This CDR3 reads CASRGTGNTF. The CDR3 DNA follows: TGTGCCAGCAGGGGGACAGGGAACACCTTC.